These 20 T cell receptor beta chains were sequenced from one sample in a study of cytomegalovirus exposure and HLA in healthy donors. The PCR had 60 Vbeta and 13 Jbeta primers. Measured with immunoSEQ multiplex PCR; TCRdb has only the in-frame clones, and not every one. This table has roughly 150,000 clones, around 73% appearing once. The sequenced material came from PBMCs. The receptor set was obtained from a male donor in good health and CMV-seronegative.

V is TRBV7-2 and J is TRBJ1-5, with D perhaps TRBD1 (5 bases). The germline CDR1 and CDR2 sequences are SGHTA and FQGNSA. Trimming removed 1 base from V and 1 base from J, with 8 bases in between. The CDR3 consists of 15 residues. CDR3 nucleotide sequence: TGTGCCAGCAGCTTAGGGGGCGCGAGCAATCAGCCCCAGCATTTT. Translation: CASSLGGASNQPQHF. Full variable domain (missing parts from reference TRBV7-2 and TRBJ1-5): GAGVSQSPSNKVTEKGKDVELRCDPISGHTALYWYRQSLGQGLEFLIYFQGNSAPDKSGLPSDRFSAERTGGSVSTLTIQRTQQEDSAVYLCASSLGGASNQPQHFGDGTRLSIL.

This rearrangement joins TRBV5-8 to TRBJ2-4, with TRBD1 matching over 7 bases. V lost 4 bases and J lost 13; bases outside the gene matches: 5. In germline, CDR1 is SGHTS, CDR2 YDEGEE. The CDR3 covers 11 residues. The CDR3 region is CASSGDRSQYF. CDR3 nucleotides: TGTGCCAGCAGCGGGGACAGATCCCAGTACTTC.

V gene TRBV7-9 combines with J gene TRBJ1-5, with D tentatively TRBD1 (5 bases). Germline V CDR1 and CDR2: SEHNR, FQNEAQ (reference sequence). This CDR3 has 15 amino acids. The V end was cut by 3 bases, the J end by 2 bases, with 11 bases between. Written as DNA, the CDR3 is TGTGCCAGCAGCTTGGCTGTAGGGGGCAATCAGCCCCAGCATTTT. This encodes CASSLAVGGNQPQHF.

CDR3 sequence: CSVALAGRTSTDTQYF. The CDR3 DNA reads TGCAGCGTTGCCCTAGCGGGGAGAACTAGCACAGATACGCAGTATTTT. The J gene is TRBJ2-3, the V gene TRBV29-1; 9 bases are a match to TRBD2. The CDR3 length is 16 residues. From germline, CDR1 is SQVTM and CDR2 ANQGSEA. Trimming cost V 4 bases and J 0 bases; bases outside gene matches: 8.

The V gene is TRBV9, the J gene TRBJ2-7; TRBD1 matches 9 bases. There are 14 residues in the CDR3. Germline V gene lookup returns CDR1 SGDLS and CDR2 YYNGEE. After removal of 0 bases from V and 6 bases from J, the junction contained 4 bases not matched to a gene. This chain's CDR3 is CASSVEYRGREQYF. CDR3 DNA sequence: TGTGCCAGCAGCGTAGAGTACAGGGGGCGCGAGCAGTACTTC.

The genes are TRBV7-3 and TRBJ2-2; the match to TRBD2 covers 16 bases. The CDR3 extends over 18 amino acids. The trim removed 5 bases at V and 5 bases at J, leaving 8 bases unmatched. The germline V gene encodes CDR1 SGHTA and CDR2 FQGTGA. The CDR3 sequence is CASSRGLAGGERTGELFF. The DNA for the CDR3 is TGTGCCAGCAGCAGGGGACTAGCGGGAGGGGAGAGGACCGGGGAGCTGTTTTTT.

The table lists this clone with a few counts. The genes are TRBV5-6 and TRBJ1-2; D is possibly TRBD1 (6 bases). Germline CDR1 SGHDT, CDR2 YYEEEE. V was trimmed by 3 bases and J by 4 bases, leaving 10 bases between them. This CDR3 contains 13 residues. In nucleotides, the CDR3 is TGTGCCAGCAGCTCCTTGACAGGCTATGGCTACACCTTC. This gives the protein CASSSLTGYGYTF.

The chain is built from TRBV6-5 and TRBJ2-7; 7 bases fit TRBD1. Germline-derived CDR1 and CDR2 are MNHEY and SVGAGI. After removal of 0 bases from V and 3 bases from J, the junction contained 5 bases not matched to a gene. The CDR3 runs to 15 residues. The DNA of the CDR3 is TGTGCCAGCAGTTACTCGACAGGGTCGGACTACGAGCAGTACTTC. It translates to CASSYSTGSDYEQYF.

The gene calls are TRBV5-6 and TRBJ2-5; 8 nucleotides align to TRBD2. V trimming: 3 bases; J trimming: 5 bases; junction bases outside the gene matches: 12. The germline V gene has CDR1 SGHDT and CDR2 YYEEEE. The CDR3 is 16 amino acids. The CDR3 loop is CASSSLSGKLGETQYF. The CDR3 DNA is TGTGCCAGCAGCTCACTTAGCGGGAAGCTTGGCGAGACCCAGTACTTC.

The chain employs TRBV28 and TRBJ1-1; D uncertain. The CDR3 has 13 residues. CDR1 and CDR2 from the germline V gene are MDHEN and SYDVKM. Trimming removed 7 bases from V and 1 base from J, with 10 bases in between. In DNA, the CDR3 is TGTGCCAGCACCATAAGCTCGAACACTGAAGCTTTCTTT. Translating gives CASTISSNTEAFF.

V gene TRBV9 combines with J gene TRBJ2-3; TRBD1 matches at 8 bases. Germline V gene lookup returns CDR1 SGDLS and CDR2 YYNGEE. The trim removed 0 bases at V and 1 base at J, leaving 7 bases unmatched. The CDR3 extends over 17 amino acids. CDR3 bases: TGTGCCAGCAGCGTAGCCGCAGACAGGGGTGGCACAGATACGCAGTATTTT. Protein: CASSVAADRGGTDTQYF. The whole variable domain, filled in from reference TRBV9 and TRBJ2-3, reads DSGVTQTPKHLITATGQRVTLRCSPRSGDLSVYWYQQSLDQGLQFLIQYYNGEERAKGNILERFSAQQFPDLHSELNLSSLELGDSALYFCASSVAADRGGTDTQYFGPGTRLTVL.

This clone was observed a handful of times. The V and J genes are TRBV29-1 and TRBJ2-4; D gene ambiguous. V lost 4 bases to trimming and J lost 4 bases, with 11 bases between them. This CDR3 has 13 amino acids. Looked up from germline, CDR1 is SQVTM and CDR2 is ANQGSEA. The CDR3 region is CSVVRVEKNIQYF. The CDR3 DNA reads as TGCAGCGTTGTAAGAGTTGAAAAAAACATTCAGTACTTC. Combining the CDR3 with reference TRBV29-1 and TRBJ2-4 gives the whole variable domain SAVISQKPSRDICQRGTSLTIQCQVDSQVTMMFWYRQQPGQSLTLIATANQGSEATYESGFVIDKFPISRPNLTFSTLTVSNMSPEDSSIYLCSVVRVEKNIQYFGAGTRLSVL.

CDR3 bases: TGTGCCAGCCTCAGGGGGCTTAATGAAAAACTGTTTTTT. Protein product: CASLRGLNEKLFF. This chain joins TRBV2 and TRBJ1-4; 8 bases line up with TRBD1. The V gene's germline CDR1 is SNHLY and CDR2 FYNNEI. CDR3 size: 13 residues. The V segment lost 8 bases and the J segment 4 bases; nucleotides outside the gene matches: 3.

The chain employs TRBV5-1 and TRBJ2-2, with 10 bases that match TRBD1. CDR3 size: 15 residues. Germline trimming cut 5 bases from V and 6 bases from J; bases unmatched to any gene: 7. Germline CDR1 and CDR2: SGHRS and YFSETQ. In DNA form, the CDR3 reads TGCGCCAGCAGTTTTGGACAGGGGGTCTCCGGGGAGCTGTTTTTT. Protein: CASSFGQGVSGELFF.

The chain links TRBV2 to TRBJ1-1; tentative D call: TRBD1 (6 bases). Germline-derived CDR1 and CDR2 are SNHLY and FYNNEI. The CDR3 has 10 amino acids. V was cut by 7 bases and J by 6 bases, with 6 bases left in between. The DNA of the CDR3 is TGTGCCAGCAAGGGGGCTGAAGCTTTCTTT. It is translated as CASKGAEAFF.

The chain couples TRBV19 to TRBJ1-1; 7 nucleotides align to TRBD1. V was clipped by 7 bases and J by 2 bases; unmatched bases: 7. The CDR3 runs to 14 residues. From germline, CDR1 is LNHDA and CDR2 SQIVND (reference sequence). The DNA of the CDR3 is TGTGCCAGTACCCTCCGGACAGGCAACACTGAAGCTTTCTTT. Translation gives CASTLRTGNTEAFF. The full variable domain, with the rest looked up from reference TRBV19 and TRBJ1-1, is DGGITQSPKYLFRKEGQNVTLSCEQNLNHDAMYWYRQDPGQGLRLIYYSQIVNDFQKGDIAEGYSVSREKKESFPLTVTSAQKNPTAFYLCASTLRTGNTEAFFGQGTRLTVV.

The count of this clone is one. The chain employs TRBV18 and TRBJ2-7; 8 bases match TRBD1. Germline CDR1 is KGHSH and CDR2 is LQKENI. CDR3 length equals 15 residues. Losses at the gene ends were 5 bases for V and 1 base for J; bases not matched to a gene: 7. DNA for the CDR3: TGTGCCAGCTCAGCCGACAGGGGTGGGTCCTACGAGCAGTACTTC. Amino acid sequence: CASSADRGGSYEQYF. Together with reference TRBV18 and TRBJ2-7, the CDR3 gives the full variable domain: NAGVMQNPRHLVRRRGQEARLRCSPMKGHSHVYWYRQLPEEGLKFMVYLQKENIIDESGMPKERFSAEFPKEGPSILRIQQVVRGDSAAYFCASSADRGGSYEQYFGPGTRLTVT.

The chain has TRBV7-9 and TRBJ1-2, with 7 bases identical to TRBD1. The CDR3 is 15 amino acids. V shed 5 bases and J 0 bases; nucleotides not matched to a gene: 6. Germline values: CDR1 SEHNR, CDR2 FQNEAQ (reference sequence). Here the CDR3 reads CASSQDRETNYGYTF. The CDR3 DNA follows: TGTGCCAGCAGCCAAGACAGGGAGACTAACTATGGCTACACCTTC.

The chain joins TRBV4-3 to TRBJ2-7; TRBD2 matches 8 bases. CDR1 and CDR2 (germline): LGHNA, YSLEER. The length of the CDR3 is 15 residues. The V and J ends lost 1 base and 6 bases, in that order; junction bases with no gene match: 8. The CDR3 coding sequence is TGCGCCAGCAGCCAAGGGCAAGCGGGAGCCTCCGAGCAGTACTTC. Its protein product is CASSQGQAGASEQYF.

The CDR3 DNA reads TGTGCCAGCAGCAATCTCCAGGGGCCCGGGGAGACCCAGTACTTC. Translating gives CASSNLQGPGETQYF. This chain joins TRBV5-6 and TRBJ2-5, with D possibly matching TRBD1 (6 bases). Trimming shortened V by 4 bases and J by 5 bases, and 18 bases separated the two germline ends. The CDR3 loop spans 15 amino acids. Germline CDR1 is SGHDT and CDR2 is YYEEEE.